A single sample is the source of the 7 T cell receptor beta chains below, sequenced in a study of T cell repertoires in cytomegalovirus infection. TCRdb fed the reads into MiXCR, producing one record per CDR3 protein. The sample records 650,000 to 850,000 distinct CDR3 sequences, about 27% being singletons. Their antigens are not known. The input for sequencing was cultured CD8+ T cells from PBMCs, taken from culture after CMV antigen stimulation. These receptor sequences come from a human donor in good health (CMV status not recorded). Some clones in this sample may be carry-over from other donors' samples.

This clonotype was detected only a few times. The chain uses TRBV28 and TRBJ1-3; D uncertain. V was cut by 3 bases and J by 8 bases, with 8 bases left in between. There are 12 residues in the CDR3. The germline V gene encodes CDR1 MDHEN and CDR2 SYDVKM. The chain's CDR3 is CASSFEADTIYF. CDR3 in DNA: TGTGCCAGCAGTTTTGAGGCGGACACCATATATTTT.

The chain carries TRBV4-2 and TRBJ2-3; 11 bases match TRBD2. The V gene end was trimmed by 0 bases and the J gene end by 0 bases; junction bases not matched to a gene: 5. Germline assignment: CDR1 LGHNA and CDR2 YNFKEQ. CDR3 length: 18 amino acids. The CDR3 region has the DNA TGTGCCAGCAGCCAAGATGGAGTAGCGGGGGGGAGCACAGATACGCAGTATTTT. It codes for CASSQDGVAGGSTDTQYF.

This clonotype was counted between two and nine times. The rearrangement joins TRBV12-3 or TRBV12-4 to TRBJ2-1; either TRBD1 or TRBD2 may supply D (5 bases each). This CDR3 contains 16 residues. Trimming cost V 6 bases and J 5 bases, with 20 bases left between them. In DNA form, the CDR3 reads TGTGCCAGCAGCCCCTCCGGGGCCCCCCCTAACAATGAGCAGTTCTTC. Translating it yields CASSPSGAPPNNEQFF.

This clonotype showed up just a few times. Here the CDR3 DNA reads TGTGCCAGCAGTGAATTCTCCCCTACAGGGGACTATGGCTACACCTTC. Amino acid sequence: CASSEFSPTGDYGYTF. This chain uses TRBV25-1 with TRBJ1-2, with 7 bases lining up with TRBD1. This CDR3 comprises 16 residues. Germline loops: CDR1 MGHDK, CDR2 SYGVNS. The V and J ends lost 1 base and 3 bases, in that order; junction bases with no gene match: 8.

In its sample, this clonotype was seen a few times. V is TRBV29-1 and J is TRBJ1-2; D unresolved. CDR1 SQVTM and CDR2 ANQGSEA come from the germline V gene. V lost 6 bases and J lost 4, with 9 bases in between. The CDR3 runs 11 residues. The CDR3 bases are TGCAGCGTATTTTGGGTCTATGGCTACACCTTC. Translating it yields CSVFWVYGYTF.

The CDR3 DNA reads TGTGCCATGGGGACAGGGTCGAGTACAGATACGCAGTATTTT. Residues: CAMGTGSSTDTQYF. This chain joins TRBV10-3 and TRBJ2-3, with 9 bases fitting TRBD1. The J segment lost 3 bases and the V segment lost 9 bases, leaving 7 bases of the junction unmatched. Germline assignment: CDR1 ENHRY and CDR2 SYGVKD. The CDR3 totals 14 residues.

The V and J genes are TRBV7-9 and TRBJ2-5; the D gene could be TRBD1 or TRBD2 (5 bases each). Trimming shortened V by 6 bases and J by 4 bases, and 18 bases separated the two germline ends. The germline V gene has CDR1 SEHNR and CDR2 FQNEAQ (reference sequence). CDR3 length equals 15 residues. The CDR3 nucleotides are TGTGCCAGCAGGTCCGGGACCGCGGCTGGAGAGACCCAGTACTTC. It codes for CASRSGTAAGETQYF. Using reference TRBV7-9 and TRBJ2-5 for the parts outside the CDR3, the full variable domain is DTGVSQNPRHKITKRGQNVTFRCDPISEHNRLYWYRQTLGQGPEFLTYFQNEAQLEKSRLLSDRFSAERPKGSFSTLEIQRTEQGDSAMYLCASRSGTAAGETQYFGPGTRLLVL.